This note documents a single T cell receptor (beta chain) sequence. Lacking the conserved final phenylalanine or tryptophan, this CDR3 likely reflects a read error. The limits of the CDR3 on the DNA are not certain, so only TCRdb's listed CDR3 is given. Via MiXCR, TCRdb re-called the reads, giving one row per CDR3 protein. The table has fewer than 250,000 distinct CDR3 sequences, around 30% seen once. The entry originates in a study of kidney transplant recipient with SARS-CoV-2 infection. The CDR3 has 14 amino acids, counting both end residues. CDR1 and CDR2 from the germline V gene are KGHDR and SFDVKD.

The clonotype comes from a young adult male patient who had COVID-19 and was a kidney transplant recipient. Some T cells may be supplied by the graft donor. V usage is TRBV24-1 and J usage is TRBJ1-5; TRBD1 reflects the table's D call only, with no check against the DNA. This material consisted of a blood sample, taken at baseline and between days 110 and 120 from a kidney transplant recipient. The CDR3 loop reads CATSDRQINQPRHL.